This paragraph covers one TCR beta chain sequence. The antigen remains undetermined. RNA transcripts served as the template for amplifying TCR beta CDR3 regions. First-round RT-PCR targeting the TCR CDR3 was performed with the HTBI primer set. MiXCR was run by TCRdb on the multiplex PCR reads, yielding one entry per CDR3 protein. The data show 500,000 to 800,000 distinct CDR3 sequences, roughly 14% seen once. Germline assignment: CDR1 PRHDT and CDR2 FYEKMQ (reference sequence). The CDR3 has 17 amino acids. With V trimmed by 2 bases and J by 0 bases, 6 bases remained unmatched. The data originate from a study of T cells in Graves' hyperthyroidism and ophthalmopathy. As for the study in general: Any treatment followed the collection of peripheral blood at initial diagnosis.

Not enrolled were patients with uncontrolled infection, other autoimmune disease, pregnancy or lactation. Regarding the study as a whole: Most thyroid clonotypes expanded above 0.001 appeared in blood too. The model made its ophthalmopathy prediction, and onset followed a median about 6 months later.

The sequenced material came from blood. The origin of this receptor is a woman between 50 and 59 years old with Graves' ophthalmopathy. The chain joins TRBV13 to TRBJ2-1; 8 nucleotides align to TRBD2. CDR3 sequence reads: CASSLWFSGDSYNEQFF. CDR3 bases: TGTGCCAGCAGCTTATGGTTTAGCGGGGACTCCTACAATGAGCAGTTCTTC.